This entry lists 32 T cell receptor beta chains sequenced from one sample in a study of OX40 agonist ivuxolimab in advanced cancers. Assay used: immunoSEQ multiplex PCR; TCRdb lists only in-frame clones, some missing. The sample comprises 73,000 or so clones, about 82% of which are singletons, and about 0.6% rests with the top ten. Sequencing was performed on CD4+ or CD8+ T cells sorted from blood, taken in a trial of the OX40 agonist ivuxolimab. These receptors were taken from an adult with an advanced solid tumor such as melanoma, head and neck, liver or kidney cancer.

The chain carries TRBV12-1 and TRBJ1-2; the DNA was not used to check the table's D call, TRBD1. TRBV12-1 is noted as a pseudogene. The CDR3 runs to 16 residues. DNA for the CDR3: TGTGCCAGCAGCCTGGACAGGGGAGGGCTCGCATATGGCTACACCTTC. The encoded protein is CASSLDRGGLAYGYTF.

CDR3: CASSWTSGDQETQYF. In DNA form, the CDR3 reads TGTGCCAGCAGCTGGACTAGCGGGGATCAAGAGACCCAGTACTTC. This chain links TRBV7-9 with TRBJ2-5; 12 bases map to TRBD2. The length of the CDR3 is 15 residues. Germline V lookup: CDR1 SEHNR, CDR2 FQNEAQ (reference sequence). The V gene end was trimmed by 4 bases and the J gene end by 2 bases; junction bases not matched to a gene: 2.

The genes are TRBV27 and TRBJ1-2; a weak D match, TRBD1 (6 bases). Germline V gene sequence: CDR1 MNHEY, CDR2 SMNVEV (reference sequence). Trimming cost V 5 bases and J 4 bases, with 17 bases left between them. The CDR3 contains 15 residues. Here the CDR3 DNA reads TGTGCCAGCAGTAGTCCCGGGACAAGCTCCTATGGCTACACCTTC. It yields the protein CASSSPGTSSYGYTF.

The chain joins TRBV7-6 to TRBJ2-3; the match to TRBD1 covers 8 bases. CDR3 length: 18 amino acids. Germline CDR1 SGHVS, CDR2 FNYEAQ. The V and J ends lost 5 bases and 0 bases, in that order; junction bases with no gene match: 13. In nucleotides, the CDR3 is TGTGCCAGCAGCATCGGACAGGGAGGAGCGTGGAGCACAGATACGCAGTATTTT. Amino acid sequence: CASSIGQGGAWSTDTQYF.

The chain has TRBV11-2 and TRBJ2-6, with D unresolved. From germline, CDR1 is SGHAT and CDR2 FQNNGV. With 2 bases removed from V and 4 bases from J, the gap between germline ends came to 6 bases. The CDR3 length is 14 residues. The CDR3 is CASSLSFGANVLTF. The CDR3 nucleotides are TGTGCCAGCAGCTTATCGTTCGGGGCCAACGTCCTGACTTTC.

V usage is TRBV27 and J usage is TRBJ2-1; 10 bases map to TRBD2. The CDR3 sequence is 18 residues long. V shed 4 bases, J shed 3 bases, and the junction held 12 bases outside the gene matches. Germline V lookup: CDR1 MNHEY, CDR2 SMNVEV (reference sequence). The CDR3 coding sequence is TGTGCCAGCAGTTCGAGCGGGGGGGCCCAGGTGGTCTACAATGAGCAGTTCTTC. Amino acid sequence: CASSSSGGAQVVYNEQFF.

The chain is built from TRBV7-9 and TRBJ1-3; D call uncertain. CDR3 length: 13 residues. The germline V and J ends were trimmed by 1 base and 3 bases, with 4 bases remaining between them. Per germline, CDR1 SEHNR and CDR2 FQNEAQ (reference sequence). The CDR3 DNA sequence: TGTGCCAGCAGCTTAGGGTTTGGAAACACCATATATTTT. Protein sequence: CASSLGFGNTIYF.

This rearrangement joins TRBV6-5 to TRBJ2-5, with D possibly being TRBD1 or TRBD2 (6 bases each). V shed 0 bases and J shed 5 bases, with 13 bases lying between them. From germline, CDR1 is MNHEY and CDR2 SVGAGI. The CDR3 spans 15 residues. CDR3 coding DNA: TGTGCCAGCAGTTACTCCTGGGGGGCGGATGAGACCCAGTACTTC. Translating it yields CASSYSWGADETQYF.

This clone was observed once. The chain recombines TRBV4-1 with TRBJ2-3; D possibly corresponds to TRBD2 (7 bases). Trimming took off 1 base at V and 2 bases at J, with 19 bases between the two ends. The CDR3 is 18 amino acids. Germline values: CDR1 MGHRA, CDR2 YSYEKL. The CDR3 DNA reads TGCGCCAGCAGCCAAGGGGTGCGAGCGGGGACACCCACAGATACGCAGTATTTT. Translation gives CASSQGVRAGTPTDTQYF.

This sequence joins TRBV7-6 and TRBJ2-7; 11 bases align to TRBD2. There are 15 residues in the CDR3. Per germline, CDR1 SGHVS and CDR2 FNYEAQ. Trimming at V came to 5 bases and at J to 4 bases, leaving 7 bases not matched to a gene. The CDR3 nucleotides are TGTGCCAGCAGCCACTCGGGACTAGCGGAGTACGAGCAGTACTTC. Its translation: CASSHSGLAEYEQYF.

The V and J genes are TRBV5-4 and TRBJ1-5; D may be TRBD1 (5 bases). Germline CDR1 reads SGHNT; CDR2 reads YYREEE (reference sequence). Trimming removed 0 bases from V and 0 bases from J, with 10 bases in between. The length of the CDR3 is 16 residues. The CDR3 nucleotides read TGTGCCAGCAGCTTGGGGGGGGGATATAGCAATCAGCCCCAGCATTTT. This translates into CASSLGGGYSNQPQHF.

The rearrangement uses TRBV5-1 and TRBJ2-7; a weak D match, TRBD1 (5 bases). Germline V lookup: CDR1 SGHRS, CDR2 YFSETQ. Deletions cut 8 bases from V and 1 base from J, with 10 bases between. CDR3 length: 12 amino acids. The CDR3 sequence: CASRDSSYEQYF. The CDR3 bases are TGCGCCAGTCGAGACAGTTCCTACGAGCAGTACTTC.

V usage is TRBV7-2 and J usage is TRBJ1-4, with D unresolved. This CDR3 has 15 amino acids. Trimming took off 1 base at V and 8 bases at J, with 14 bases between the two ends. Germline lookup yields CDR1 SGHTA and CDR2 FQGNSA. The CDR3 protein is CASSLVGYGDEKLFF. CDR3 in DNA: TGTGCCAGCAGCTTAGTAGGGTACGGAGACGAAAAACTGTTTTTT.

The gene calls are TRBV6-1 and TRBJ1-3; TRBD1 might be the D (6 bases). The V end lost 6 bases, the J end lost 4 bases, and 13 bases lay between the germline ends. The CDR3 totals 14 residues. Germline CDR1 is MNHNS and CDR2 is SASEGT. The CDR3 reads CASRSGADGNTIYF. CDR3 sequence (DNA): TGTGCCAGCAGATCAGGGGCAGACGGAAACACCATATATTTT.

The genes are TRBV6-5 and TRBJ1-1, with TRBD1 as a possible D gene (5 bases). The germline V and J ends were trimmed by 6 bases and 0 bases, with 8 bases remaining between them. The CDR3 length is 13 residues. Germline V gene data show CDR1 as MNHEY and CDR2 as SVGAGI. CDR3 protein: CASRTDLNTEAFF. CDR3 nucleotide sequence: TGTGCCAGCAGGACAGACCTGAACACTGAAGCTTTCTTT.

The V gene is TRBV6-5, the J gene TRBJ2-5; D may be TRBD2 (6 bases). Trimming pared 5 bases from V and 2 bases from J, leaving 12 bases between. The germline V gene encodes CDR1 MNHEY and CDR2 SVGAGI. CDR3 size: 14 residues. The DNA for the CDR3 is TGTGCCAGCAGTCTTAGCGGAGTTCAAGAGACCCAGTACTTC. Its translation is CASSLSGVQETQYF.

The chain is built from TRBV27 and TRBJ1-6; D remains ambiguous. The CDR3 is 13 residues long. The ends were cut back, 7 bases at V and 2 bases at J, with 6 bases in the middle. CDR1 is MNHEY, CDR2 SMNVEV, per germline (reference sequence). CDR3 amino acids: CASTFTYNSPLHF. CDR3 nucleotide sequence: TGTGCCAGCACCTTCACCTATAATTCACCCCTCCACTTT.

The chain employs TRBV12-5 and TRBJ1-5; TRBD1 matches 8 bases. CDR3 length: 13 residues. CDR1 is LGHNT, CDR2 FRNRAP, per germline. V was clipped by 6 bases and J by 6 bases; unmatched bases: 4. The CDR3 sequence: CASGQGGSQPQHF. As DNA, the CDR3 is TGTGCTAGTGGACAGGGGGGGTCTCAGCCCCAGCATTTT. The full variable domain, with the rest looked up from reference TRBV12-5 and TRBJ1-5, is DARVTQTPRHKVTEMGQEVTMRCQPILGHNTVFWYRQTMMQGLELLAYFRNRAPLDDSGMPKDRFSAEMPDATLATLKIQPSEPRDSAVYFCASGQGGSQPQHFGDGTRLSIL.

J is TRBJ1-2 and V is TRBV2; 7 nucleotides line up with TRBD1. Germline-derived CDR1 and CDR2 are SNHLY and FYNNEI. V dropped 4 bases and J dropped 3; count of bases not matched to a gene: 8. The CDR3 contains 15 residues. The CDR3 nucleotides are TGTGCCAGCAGTGTAAACAGGGGCGCCTACTATGGCTACACCTTC. Translating gives CASSVNRGAYYGYTF.

The chain carries TRBV7-3 and TRBJ1-1; perhaps TRBD1 as D (6 bases). The length of the CDR3 is 13 residues. Germline values: CDR1 SGHTA, CDR2 FQGTGA. Trimming shortened V by 4 bases and J by 0 bases, and 6 bases separated the two germline ends. Here the CDR3 reads CASSWTVNTEAFF. As DNA, the CDR3 is TGTGCCAGCAGCTGGACAGTGAACACTGAAGCTTTCTTT.

V and J are TRBV6-6 and TRBJ1-2; D is uncertain. V lost 4 bases, J lost 3 bases, and 12 bases lay in between. This CDR3 spans 14 amino acids. Germline V gene lookup returns CDR1 MNHNY and CDR2 SVGAGI (reference sequence). The CDR3 region is CASSLTRDYYGYTF. CDR3 nucleotides: TGTGCCAGCAGTTTAACCCGGGATTACTATGGCTACACCTTC.

This chain uses TRBV5-6 with TRBJ2-7, with D possibly being TRBD2 (5 bases). The CDR3 covers 15 residues. Trimming left V 0 bases short and J 2 bases short, with 12 bases between. In germline, CDR1 is SGHDT, CDR2 YYEEEE. The DNA for the CDR3 is TGTGCCAGCAGCTTGGCTAGCACCGCTACCTACGAGCAGTACTTC. Encoded protein: CASSLASTATYEQYF. Full variable domain (outside the CDR3, taken from reference TRBV5-6 and TRBJ2-7): DAGVTQSPTHLIKTRGQQVTLRCSPKSGHDTVSWYQQALGQGPQFIFQYYEEEERQRGNFPDRFSGHQFPNYSSELNVNALLLGDSALYLCASSLASTATYEQYFGPGTRLTVT.

The chain is built from TRBV6-1 and TRBJ1-6; 9 nucleotides match TRBD1. This CDR3 is 15 amino acids long. The V and J ends lost 4 bases and 7 bases, in that order; junction bases with no gene match: 5. CDR1 is MNHNS, CDR2 SASEGT, per germline. DNA for the CDR3: TGTGCCAGCAGTGTCGACACAGGGGGCAATTCACCCCTCCACTTT. This gives the protein CASSVDTGGNSPLHF.

This clone was seen repeatedly, ten times or more. Other DNA sequences in the sample encode the same CDR3. The chain is built from TRBV27 and TRBJ1-5; D is uncertain. The CDR3 is 13 amino acids. Trimming took 2 bases from V and 6 from J, leaving 8 bases between them. Germline-derived CDR1 and CDR2 are MNHEY and SMNVEV (reference sequence). The CDR3 spells CASSLDVGQPQHF. Here the CDR3 DNA reads TGTGCCAGCAGTTTAGATGTAGGTCAGCCCCAGCATTTT.

Details on this clone: This sample includes further DNA sequences coding for the same CDR3. The V and J genes are TRBV11-2 and TRBJ1-1; 7 bases agree with TRBD1. This CDR3 comprises 15 residues. Per germline, CDR1 SGHAT and CDR2 FQNNGV. V gave up 5 bases and J gave up 0 bases; unmatched junction bases: 6. CDR3 bases: TGTGCCAGCAGCCCTCGGACAGGCGTGAACACTGAAGCTTTCTTT. Translation gives CASSPRTGVNTEAFF.

This chain links TRBV5-6 with TRBJ1-3, with TRBD1 matching over 9 bases. Per the germline V gene, CDR1 is SGHDT and CDR2 is YYEEEE. The CDR3 has 16 amino acids. Trimming at V came to 2 bases and at J to 0 bases, leaving 3 bases not matched to a gene. The DNA of the CDR3 is TGTGCCAGCAGCTTAACAGGGGGCCTCTCTGGAAACACCATATATTTT. As protein: CASSLTGGLSGNTIYF. The full variable domain, completed using reference TRBV5-6 and TRBJ1-3, is DAGVTQSPTHLIKTRGQQVTLRCSPKSGHDTVSWYQQALGQGPQFIFQYYEEEERQRGNFPDRFSGHQFPNYSSELNVNALLLGDSALYLCASSLTGGLSGNTIYFGEGSWLTVV.

The chain employs TRBV5-1 and TRBJ1-2; weak D call: TRBD1 (5 bases). The CDR3 totals 14 residues. Germline lookup yields CDR1 SGHRS and CDR2 YFSETQ. V lost 3 bases and J lost 3, with 12 bases in between. DNA for the CDR3: TGCGCCAGCAGCTCCCCCGGGGGAGACTATGGCTACACCTTC. Amino acids: CASSSPGGDYGYTF. Combining the CDR3 with reference TRBV5-1 and TRBJ1-2 gives the whole variable domain KAGVTQTPRYLIKTRGQQVTLSCSPISGHRSVSWYQQTPGQGLQFLFEYFSETQRNKGNFPGRFSGRQFSNSRSEMNVSTLELGDSALYLCASSSPGGDYGYTFGSGTRLTVV.

The genes are TRBV7-6 and TRBJ2-5; 11 bases match TRBD1. This CDR3 comprises 14 residues. Trimming took 5 bases from V and 13 from J; bases not matched to a gene: 12. Germline CDR1 is SGHVS and CDR2 is FNYEAQ. CDR3 residues: CASSPGQGDQGRYF. CDR3 coding DNA: TGTGCCAGCAGCCCGGGACAGGGGGATCAGGGAAGGTACTTC.

The chain joins TRBV9 to TRBJ2-3; 15 bases match TRBD2. The trim removed 1 base at V and 5 bases at J, leaving 14 bases unmatched. The length of the CDR3 is 20 residues. The germline gives CDR1 SGDLS, CDR2 YYNGEE. The CDR3 DNA reads as TGTGCCAGCAGCGTAAGAGTGGGACTAGCGGGGGGCCCCCATGAAGATACGCAGTATTTT. Translation: CASSVRVGLAGGPHEDTQYF.

The sample holds one count of this clone. The rearrangement joins TRBV7-2 to TRBJ2-3, with D unclear. Trimming took off 5 bases at V and 5 bases at J, with 8 bases between the two ends. Germline-derived CDR1 and CDR2 are SGHTA and FQGNSA. The CDR3 spans 12 residues. DNA for the CDR3: TGTGCCAGCAGCCCAACCCGAGATACGCAGTATTTT. Translation: CASSPTRDTQYF. Filled out from reference TRBV7-2 and TRBJ2-3, the complete variable domain reads GAGVSQSPSNKVTEKGKDVELRCDPISGHTALYWYRQSLGQGLEFLIYFQGNSAPDKSGLPSDRFSAERTGGSVSTLTIQRTQQEDSAVYLCASSPTRDTQYFGPGTRLTVL.

The J gene is TRBJ2-7, the V gene TRBV7-9; 8 bases fit TRBD2. Looked up from germline, CDR1 is SEHNR and CDR2 is FQNEAQ (reference sequence). The CDR3 is 15 amino acids. V lost 7 bases, J lost 0 bases, and 8 bases stayed unmatched. The CDR3 protein is CASTPGGFVSYEQYF. The CDR3 DNA reads as TGTGCCAGCACCCCGGGGGGGTTCGTCTCCTACGAGCAGTACTTC.

The rearrangement joins TRBV5-1 to TRBJ1-2; the D gene is possibly TRBD1 (5 bases). Trimming cost V 4 bases and J 5 bases, with 18 bases left between them. The CDR3 extends over 15 amino acids. The V gene's germline CDR1 is SGHRS and CDR2 YFSETQ. The CDR3 nucleotides read TGCGCCAGCAGCCCGGGATCCGGGACCGGATATGGCTACACCTTC. Its protein product is CASSPGSGTGYGYTF. Based on the CDR3 plus reference TRBV5-1 and TRBJ1-2, the full variable domain is KAGVTQTPRYLIKTRGQQVTLSCSPISGHRSVSWYQQTPGQGLQFLFEYFSETQRNKGNFPGRFSGRQFSNSRSEMNVSTLELGDSALYLCASSPGSGTGYGYTFGSGTRLTVV.